Listed here is a single TCR beta chain. Its antigen is unknown. Per the germline V gene, CDR1 is LGHDT and CDR2 is YNNKEL (reference sequence). The CDR3 sequence is 14 residues long. The V and J ends lost 0 bases and 6 bases respectively, with 11 bases between them. The entry originates in a study of T cell responses to AZD1222 COVID-19 vaccine. Study-level results: The study found Spike-specific TCR breadth and depth rose after two AZD1222 doses.

This table comes from immunoSEQ multiplex PCR, and its TCRdb copy is limited to in-frame clones, with some not included. The sample yields roughly 160,000 clones, 92% seen once. Source: peripheral blood, taken on day 0 of MenACWY control vaccination. The source is an adult in good health. This chain links TRBV3-1 (or the pseudogene TRBV3-2) with TRBJ1-2, with a weak D call TRBD1 (5 bases). CDR3 sequence: CASSQDGGAHGYTF. The CDR3 bases are TGTGCCAGCAGCCAAGACGGGGGAGCCCATGGCTACACCTTC.